A single sample is the source of the 8 T cell receptor beta chains below, sequenced in a study of blood T cell repertoires in COVID-19. Clones were sequenced by immunoSEQ multiplex PCR, and TCRdb holds only the in-frame ones, with some missing. Among some 57,000 clones, nearly 90% were seen once, and the ten largest hold about 13%. The sample consisted of peripheral blood. The receptors stem from a man aged 55-75 years with active COVID-19.

The chain couples TRBV19 to TRBJ1-5, with D possibly TRBD1 on 6 matching bases. The germline CDR1 and CDR2 sequences are LNHDA and SQIVND (reference sequence). V was trimmed by 6 bases and J by 4 bases, leaving 13 bases between them. The CDR3 has 14 amino acids. CDR3 in DNA: TGTGCCAGTAGCGATGGGGGCAAAAATCAGCCCCAGCATTTT. The encoded protein is CASSDGGKNQPQHF.

J is TRBJ2-7 and V is TRBV11-2; TRBD2 agrees at 10 bases. This CDR3 region has 16 residues. Germline lookup yields CDR1 SGHAT and CDR2 FQNNGV. V shed 3 bases and J 1 base; nucleotides not matched to a gene: 6. CDR3 loop: CASSFSSGGPSYEQYF. The CDR3, as DNA: TGTGCCAGCAGCTTTTCTAGCGGGGGCCCATCCTACGAGCAGTACTTC.

The chain is built from TRBV10-2 and TRBJ2-5; 7 bases fit TRBD1. After removal of 5 bases from V and 13 bases from J, the junction contained 19 bases not matched to a gene. This CDR3 region has 15 residues. CDR1 is WSHSY, CDR2 SAAADI, per germline. CDR3 sequence reads: CASSLKGTVQFPRYF. Written as DNA, the CDR3 is TGCGCCAGCAGTTTAAAGGGGACAGTCCAATTTCCCCGGTACTTC.

The chain combines TRBV14 with TRBJ1-4; D gene ambiguous. The V end lost 2 bases, the J end lost 0 bases, and 4 bases lay between the germline ends. The CDR3 is 14 residues long. Per germline, CDR1 SGHDN and CDR2 FVKESK. The CDR3 reads CASSQRTTNEKLFF. DNA for the CDR3: TGTGCCAGCAGCCAACGTACAACTAATGAAAAACTGTTTTTT.

V gene TRBV11-2 combines with J gene TRBJ2-7; 10 bases map to TRBD2. The V gene's germline CDR1 is SGHAT and CDR2 FQNNGV. CDR3 length: 16 amino acids. After removal of 1 base from V and 6 bases from J, the junction contained 9 bases not matched to a gene. The CDR3 nucleotides read TGTGCCAGCAGCTTAGCGGGGGTAGCGGGAGGTCTCGAGCAGTACTTC. Its translation: CASSLAGVAGGLEQYF.

V and J are TRBV28 and TRBJ2-7; 10 nucleotides line up with TRBD2. Germline assignment: CDR1 MDHEN and CDR2 SYDVKM. This CDR3 is 15 amino acids long. V lost 2 bases to trimming and J lost 3 bases; unmatched junction nucleotides: 4. CDR3 DNA sequence: TGTGCCAGCAGTTTAGGTGGGACTAGCGTCTACGAGCAGTACTTC. This codes for CASSLGGTSVYEQYF.

The chain couples TRBV2 to TRBJ2-7; 9 positions match TRBD1. Germline V gives CDR1 SNHLY, CDR2 FYNNEI. J lost 7 bases, V lost 4 bases, and 5 bases had no gene match. The CDR3 is made up of 13 amino acids. As DNA, the CDR3 is TGTGCCAGCAGTGGGACAGGGGCTGGGGAGCAGTACTTC. Translating it yields CASSGTGAGEQYF. Looking up the rest from reference TRBV2 and TRBJ2-7 gives the full variable domain: EPEVTQTPSHQVTQMGQEVILRCVPISNHLYFYWYRQILGQKVEFLVSFYNNEISEKSEIFDDQFSVERPDGSNFTLKIRSTKLEDSAMYFCASSGTGAGEQYFGPGTRLTVT.

CDR3 DNA: TGTGCCAGCAGTCAGGGACTGGGCACCGGGGAGCTGTTTTTT. Translated, it gives CASSQGLGTGELFF. V is TRBV6-4 and J is TRBJ2-2; perhaps TRBD2 as D (6 bases). The germline gives CDR1 MRHNA, CDR2 SNTAGT. Trimming took off 5 bases at V and 4 bases at J, with 11 bases between the two ends. The CDR3 loop spans 14 amino acids.